This T cell receptor (beta chain) was obtained from a study of siplizumab effects on memory and regulatory T cells. V dropped 7 bases and J dropped 0; count of bases not matched to a gene: 5. Germline assignment: CDR1 SGHNT and CDR2 YYREEE (reference sequence). CDR3 length: 15 residues. Profiled with immunoSEQ multiplex PCR; TCRdb holds only in-frame clones, not every one. This table holds more than 95,000 clones, around 93% found once. The chain carries TRBV5-4 and TRBJ2-3, with 10 bases matching TRBD2. Sequenced sample: CD4+ T cells sorted from blood. The clonotype was recovered from a human donor in good health. The DNA of the CDR3 is TGTGCCAGCTCAGTAGCGGGGGGAAGCACAGATACGCAGTATTTT. This sequence encodes CASSVAGGSTDTQYF.